Below are 15 T cell receptor beta chains sequenced from a single sample in a study of vaccination and CD4 T cells after COVID-19. Sequenced with the Oncomine TCR Beta short-read assay was DNA taken from cultured CD4+ T cells. From the PCR reads, TCRdb called clonotypes with MiXCR, one entry per CDR3 protein. Of about 19,000 distinct CDR3 sequences in the sample, 48% are singletons; the top ten hold roughly 2.5%. What these receptors recognize is not known. Indicated treatment: approximately nine-day PBMC culture with coronavirus spike peptide pools or control peptides (ViraFEST assay). The source material was CD4+ T cells from blood, cultured in vitro, sampled after SARS-CoV-2 vaccination. The receptors shown here come from a human donor who had recovered from COVID-19.

This chain connects TRBV24-1 to TRBJ1-2, with D unclear. In germline, CDR1 is KGHDR, CDR2 SFDVKD. The CDR3 length is 12 residues. Between the trimmed V and J ends, which lost 3 bases and 6 bases, there was a span of 7 bases. Here the CDR3 reads CATSDPRHGYTF. The CDR3, as DNA: TGTGCCACCAGTGATCCGCGACATGGCTACACCTTC.

The chain employs TRBV5-1 and TRBJ1-2, with D uncertain. V gave up 4 bases and J gave up 0 bases, with 10 bases separating them. This CDR3 has 14 amino acids. The germline gives CDR1 SGHRS, CDR2 YFSETQ. The CDR3 sequence is CASSPGPTNYGYTF. DNA of the CDR3: TGCGCCAGCAGCCCGGGTCCTACTAACTATGGCTACACCTTC.

This rearrangement joins TRBV28 to TRBJ2-5; 9 bases agree with TRBD2. V trimming: 3 bases; J trimming: 7 bases; junction bases outside the gene matches: 12. This CDR3 comprises 16 residues. Germline lookup yields CDR1 MDHEN and CDR2 SYDVKM. CDR3 DNA: TGTGCCAGCAGTTTTGGCCGCGGGAGGGGGTTGGGGACCCAGTACTTC. This sequence encodes CASSFGRGRGLGTQYF. Based on the CDR3 plus reference TRBV28 and TRBJ2-5, the full variable domain is DVKVTQSSRYLVKRTGEKVFLECVQDMDHENMFWYRQDPGLGLRLIYFSYDVKMKEKGDIPEGYSVSREKKERFSLILESASTNQTSMYLCASSFGRGRGLGTQYFGPGTRLLVL.

This rearrangement joins TRBV4-2 to TRBJ1-6; D remains unclear. The CDR3 has 13 amino acids. V was clipped by 3 bases and J by 9 bases, with 9 bases between them. The germline CDR1 and CDR2 sequences are LGHNA and YNFKEQ. This chain's CDR3 is CASSQARVSPLHF. CDR3 nucleotide sequence: TGTGCCAGCAGCCAGGCGAGGGTTTCACCCCTCCACTTT.

This chain uses TRBV6-1 with TRBJ1-1, with TRBD1 identical over 7 bases. Per the germline V gene, CDR1 is MNHNS and CDR2 is SASEGT. V dropped 6 bases and J dropped 0; count of bases not matched to a gene: 7. The length of the CDR3 is 15 residues. As DNA, the CDR3 is TGTGCCAGCAGGAGGGGGGGACAGTTGAACACTGAAGCTTTCTTT. It yields the protein CASRRGGQLNTEAFF.

This clonotype has only a few counts. CDR3 residues: CSAKLDRGPNTGELFF. The DNA of the CDR3 is TGCAGTGCTAAATTGGATCGGGGCCCGAACACCGGGGAGCTGTTTTTT. The chain combines TRBV20-1 with TRBJ2-2; possibly TRBD1 or TRBD2 for D (5 bases each). Trimming stripped 4 bases from V and 0 bases from J, with 15 bases between. Per the germline V gene, CDR1 is DFQATT and CDR2 is SNEGSKA (reference sequence). There are 16 residues in the CDR3.

This clonotype was counted between two and nine times. The chain joins TRBV19 to TRBJ2-3; 7 bases are a match to TRBD2. The V gene's germline CDR1 is LNHDA and CDR2 SQIVND (reference sequence). The CDR3 consists of 16 residues. V lost 5 bases, J lost 2 bases, and 10 bases stayed unmatched. DNA of the CDR3: TGTGCCAGTAGTTCGAATATCGGGGACTACACAGATACGCAGTATTTT. It is translated as CASSSNIGDYTDTQYF. Together with reference TRBV19 and TRBJ2-3, the CDR3 gives the full variable domain: DGGITQSPKYLFRKEGQNVTLSCEQNLNHDAMYWYRQDPGQGLRLIYYSQIVNDFQKGDIAEGYSVSREKKESFPLTVTSAQKNPTAFYLCASSSNIGDYTDTQYFGPGTRLTVL.

The V gene is TRBV20-1, the J gene TRBJ2-7, with a tentative D call TRBD1 (5 bases). This CDR3 is 15 amino acids long. With 1 base removed from V and 4 bases from J, the gap between germline ends came to 17 bases. Looked up from germline, CDR1 is DFQATT and CDR2 is SNEGSKA (reference sequence). The CDR3 nucleotides read TGCAGTGCTAGAGGGGCAGGGCGGTCGTCTTACGAGCAGTACTTC. Translated, it gives CSARGAGRSSYEQYF.

V and J are TRBV19 and TRBJ2-7; possibly TRBD2 for D (5 bases). Germline V gene sequence: CDR1 LNHDA, CDR2 SQIVND (reference sequence). The CDR3 has 14 residues. Deletions cut 4 bases from V and 4 bases from J, with 14 bases between. The CDR3 loop reads CASSTQLEEYEQYF. The DNA for the CDR3 is TGTGCCAGTAGTACCCAACTAGAAGAGTACGAGCAGTACTTC.

This clonotype was found once. The CDR3 region has the DNA TGTGCCAGCTCACCACAGGCTACCGACTACGAGCAGTACTTC. Its protein product is CASSPQATDYEQYF. The chain couples TRBV18 to TRBJ2-7; D remains ambiguous. The CDR3 extends over 14 amino acids. Trimming left V 1 base short and J 3 bases short, with 10 bases between. The germline V gene encodes CDR1 KGHSH and CDR2 LQKENI.

The gene calls are TRBV19 and TRBJ2-7; TRBD1 agrees at 7 bases. Germline CDR1 and CDR2: LNHDA and SQIVND (reference sequence). With V trimmed by 5 bases and J by 0 bases, 10 bases remained unmatched. This CDR3 contains 16 residues. CDR3 region: CASSVAGGTHSYEQYF. The CDR3 nucleotides are TGTGCCAGTAGTGTGGCAGGGGGTACCCACTCCTACGAGCAGTACTTC.

J is TRBJ2-5 and V is TRBV28, with 10 bases lining up with TRBD1. Germline V gene sequence: CDR1 MDHEN, CDR2 SYDVKM. This CDR3 has 15 residues. V was clipped by 7 bases and J by 4 bases; unmatched bases: 9. The DNA for the CDR3 is TGTGCCAGCAACGATCCCGGGACAGGGGTAGAGACCCAGTACTTC. Amino acid sequence: CASNDPGTGVETQYF.

The genes are TRBV28 and TRBJ2-1; TRBD2 agrees at 8 bases. CDR1 and CDR2 (germline): MDHEN, SYDVKM. V lost 10 bases and J lost 7; bases outside the gene matches: 12. The CDR3 runs to 14 residues. Written as DNA, the CDR3 is TGTGCCAATGGGCCGGGGGGGCGGTGGAATGAGCAGTTCTTC. It yields the protein CANGPGGRWNEQFF.

The V and J genes are TRBV6-1 and TRBJ1-5; no reliable D call. Trimming took off 4 bases at V and 7 bases at J, with 14 bases between the two ends. The CDR3 totals 14 residues. From germline, CDR1 is MNHNS and CDR2 SASEGT. CDR3 DNA sequence: TGTGCCAGCAGTGCGGATTTGGGGTGGCAGCCCCAGCATTTT. It yields the protein CASSADLGWQPQHF.

The V and J genes are TRBV20-1 and TRBJ1-2; 8 positions agree with TRBD1. Germline V CDR1 and CDR2: DFQATT, SNEGSKA (reference sequence). CDR3 size: 16 residues. Germline trimming cut 6 bases from V and 7 bases from J; bases unmatched to any gene: 19. The CDR3 sequence: CSAEPRTGSILGGYTF. Written as DNA, the CDR3 is TGCAGTGCGGAACCACGGACAGGGTCTATTTTGGGTGGCTACACCTTC.